This T cell receptor beta chain was recovered during a study of T cells expressing NK-cell markers. About the research overall: Just one sequenced donor of eight was HCMV-seronegative, while seven were seropositive.

Per germline, CDR1 SGHRS and CDR2 YFSETQ. This CDR3 region has 15 residues. 5'RACE template switching with UMIs produced the TCR beta cDNA. Each CDR3 protein gets one entry in TCRdb, which reprocessed the 5' RACE reads and gives no DNA. In all, the sample yields roughly 450,000 distinct CDR3 sequences. In regard to this clonotype: The antigen is unknown.

Study observations and caveats: Whether expanded NKG2C+ T cell clones recognized HCMV stayed uncertain. These same clonotypes (in a few donors) also led the CD3+CD56-NKG2C+ fraction.

Sequenced sample: blood T cells: a sorted CD56 or NKG2C T cell subset, CD4+ or CD8+ T cells, or bulk PBMC T cells (not recorded which). The TCR comes from a woman between 45 and 60 years old in good health. The genes are TRBV5-1 and TRBJ2-3; lacking DNA, the TRBD2 call made by TCRdb goes unchecked. The CDR3 reads CASSFSSGNPDTQYF.